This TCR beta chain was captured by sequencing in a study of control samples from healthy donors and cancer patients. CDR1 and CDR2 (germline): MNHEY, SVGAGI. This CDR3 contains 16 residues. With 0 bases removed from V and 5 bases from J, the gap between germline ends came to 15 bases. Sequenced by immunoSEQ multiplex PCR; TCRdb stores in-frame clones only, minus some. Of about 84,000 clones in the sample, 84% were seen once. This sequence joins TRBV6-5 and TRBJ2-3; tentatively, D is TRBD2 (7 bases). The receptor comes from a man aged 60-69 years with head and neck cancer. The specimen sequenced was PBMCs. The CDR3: CASSYSYPGGGDTQYF. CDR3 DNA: TGTGCCAGCAGTTACTCTTATCCGGGGGGCGGAGATACGCAGTATTTT.